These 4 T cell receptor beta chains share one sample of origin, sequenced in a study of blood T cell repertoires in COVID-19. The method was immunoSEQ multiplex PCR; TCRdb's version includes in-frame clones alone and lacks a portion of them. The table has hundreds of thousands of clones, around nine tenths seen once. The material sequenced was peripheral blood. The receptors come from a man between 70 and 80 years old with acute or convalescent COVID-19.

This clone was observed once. This CDR3 is CASSQTSGSNEQFF. In DNA form, the CDR3 reads TGTGCCAGCAGCCAGACTAGCGGGAGTAATGAGCAGTTCTTC. The chain is built from TRBV3-1 (or the pseudogene TRBV3-2) and TRBJ2-1, with TRBD2 matching over 12 bases. CDR1 is LGHDT and CDR2 is YNNKEL in the germline V gene (reference sequence). The trim removed 3 bases at V and 7 bases at J, leaving 1 base unmatched. CDR3 length: 14 amino acids.

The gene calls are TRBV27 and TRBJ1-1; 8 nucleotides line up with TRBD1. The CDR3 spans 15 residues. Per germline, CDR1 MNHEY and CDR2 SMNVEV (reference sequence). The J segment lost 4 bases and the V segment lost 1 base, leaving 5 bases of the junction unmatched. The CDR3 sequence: CASSLFRTGSTEAFF. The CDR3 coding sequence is TGTGCCAGCAGTTTATTTAGGACAGGGAGCACTGAAGCTTTCTTT.

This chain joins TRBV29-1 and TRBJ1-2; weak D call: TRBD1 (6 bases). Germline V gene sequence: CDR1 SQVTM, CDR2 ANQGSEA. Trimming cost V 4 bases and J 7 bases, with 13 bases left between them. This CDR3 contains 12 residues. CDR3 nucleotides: TGCAGCGTTGCGTGGACAGTAGGTGGCTACACCTTC. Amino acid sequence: CSVAWTVGGYTF.

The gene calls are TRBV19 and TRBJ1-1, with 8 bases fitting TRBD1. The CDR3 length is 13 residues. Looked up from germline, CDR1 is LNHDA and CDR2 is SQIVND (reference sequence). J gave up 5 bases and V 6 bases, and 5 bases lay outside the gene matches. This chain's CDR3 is CASRITGGTEAFF. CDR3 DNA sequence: TGTGCCAGTAGGATTACAGGGGGAACTGAAGCTTTCTTT. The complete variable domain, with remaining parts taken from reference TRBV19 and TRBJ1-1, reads DGGITQSPKYLFRKEGQNVTLSCEQNLNHDAMYWYRQDPGQGLRLIYYSQIVNDFQKGDIAEGYSVSREKKESFPLTVTSAQKNPTAFYLCASRITGGTEAFFGQGTRLTVV.